This T cell receptor beta chain was identified in a study of T cell repertoires in cytomegalovirus infection. The wider study: Recently identified HLA-C-restricted and well-studied HLA-B-restricted CMV epitopes were used. Matching HLA type and CMV infection were both indicated by public TCR beta signatures. General study points: Within the response measured ex vivo, HLA-C-restricted CMV-specific TCR beta clonotypes were dominant.

TCRdb reanalysed the reads using MiXCR and keeps one entry per CDR3 protein. The data show some 30,000 distinct CDR3 sequences, with 19% seen just once and about 82% held by the top ten. In its sample, this clonotype was seen many times. The antigen is unknown. Trimming took 2 bases from V and 5 from J; bases not matched to a gene: 8. The germline CDR1 and CDR2 sequences are SGHVS and FQNEAQ. This CDR3 spans 17 amino acids. This specimen was CD8+ T cells from cultured PBMCs, taken from culture after CMV antigen stimulation. The chain is built from TRBV7-8 and TRBJ2-2; TRBD1 matches at 10 bases. The clonotype comes from a human donor in good health (CMV status not recorded). Some clones in this sample may be carry-over from other donors' samples. The CDR3 nucleotides are TGTGCCAGCAGCTTAAACCCGACAGGGGGCGGAACCGGGGAGCTGTTTTTT. Translation: CASSLNPTGGGTGELFF.